A selection of T cell receptor beta chains follows, all from one sample in a study of T cell repertoires in cytomegalovirus infection. The antigens these receptors bind are not known. Each CDR3 protein is one row after TCRdb ran MiXCR on the reads. Here the sample spans about 770,000 distinct CDR3 sequences, about 27% being singletons. Sequences were derived from cultured CD8+ T cells from PBMCs, sampled from culture after CMV antigen stimulation. The receptors originated from a human donor in good health (CMV status not recorded). Some clones in this sample may be carry-over from other donors' samples. CDR3s include the opening cysteine and the closing phenylalanine or tryptophan. A D gene is named only where the DNA matches it firmly. Clone size, where shown, is once, few, many, or a class for clones that have expanded.

>TRBJ1-1|TRBV14|.|.
TGTGCCAGCAGCCAAGTTCGGGGGGGGACGGACACTGAAGCTTTCTTT
CASSQVRGGTDTEAFF
>TRBJ2-2|TRBV7-6|few|.
TGTGCCAGCAGCTTTTACCCGGGCACCGGGGAGCTGTTTTTT
CASSFYPGTGELFF
>TRBJ2-1|TRBV2|.|.
TGTGCCAGAGGACGGATCGACAATGAGCAGTTCTTC
CARGRIDNEQFF
>TRBJ1-1|TRBV19|few|.
TGTGCCAGTAGTATGTCTCCCCATGGAGGGTACACTGAAGCTTTCTTT
CASSMSPHGGYTEAFF
>TRBJ2-3|TRBV27|few|.
TGTGCCAGTTCACCGGCCCCGGGCACAGATACGCAGTATTTT
CASSPAPGTDTQYF
>TRBJ2-1|TRBV6-1|.|TRBD2
TGTGCCAGCAGCGACCCGGGACTAGCGGGTTGGAATGAGCAGTTCTTC
CASSDPGLAGWNEQFF
>TRBJ2-1|TRBV29-1|.|.
TGCAGTCCGAGGGGCGAGGGTGGTGTGCAGTTCTTC
CSPRGEGGVQFF
>TRBJ1-4|TRBV6-5|.|.
TGTGCCAGCAGTGACAGCGCCGGTGCTGAAAAACTGTTTTTT
CASSDSAGAEKLFF
>TRBJ2-7|TRBV7-9|many|.
TGTGCCAGCAGCTTATGGGGGAACCACGAGCAGTACTTC
CASSLWGNHEQYF
>TRBJ1-3|TRBV19|.|.
TGTGCCAGTAGTAAGCCGGGGACGCCGTCCTCTGGAAACACCATATATTTT
CASSKPGTPSSGNTIYF
>TRBJ2-1|TRBV7-8|few|.
TGTGCCAGCAGCTCCCTAGGGATAGTTTGGGAGAATGAGCAGTTCTTC
CASSSLGIVWENEQFF
>TRBJ2-7|TRBV10-3|few|.
TGTGCCATCAGTGAAGAAACTTATTCCTACGAGCAGTACTTC
CAISEETYSYEQYF
>TRBJ2-2|TRBV28|few|.
TGTGCCAGCATTGCCGGGGTGAACACCGGGGAGCTGTTTTTT
CASIAGVNTGELFF
>TRBJ2-1|TRBV12-3/TRBV12-4|few|TRBD1
TGTGCCAGCAGACCTTTCGACAGGGTCTACAATGAGCAGTTCTTC
CASRPFDRVYNEQFF
>TRBJ2-2|TRBV7-6|.|TRBD1
TGTGCCAGCTCTGGGGGGACAGGGCAAACCGGGGAGCTGTTTTTT
CASSGGTGQTGELFF
>TRBJ1-3|TRBV7-8|many|.
TGTGCCAGCAGTCCCCGGGGCTCTGGAAACACCATATATTTT
CASSPRGSGNTIYF
>TRBJ2-2|TRBV12-3/TRBV12-4|few|TRBD2
TGTGCCAGCAGTTTGGTACTAGCGGGGACTAACACCGGGGAGCTGTTTTTT
CASSLVLAGTNTGELFF
>TRBJ2-2|TRBV7-3|few|.
TGTGCCAGCAAGGGGGTCCCTAACACCGGGGAGCTGTTTTTT
CASKGVPNTGELFF
>TRBJ1-1|TRBV4-1|few|TRBD1
TGTGCCAGCAGCCAGACAGGGCTCACTGAAGCTTTCTTT
CASSQTGLTEAFF
>TRBJ1-1|TRBV7-8|many|TRBD1
TGTGCCAGCAGCTTAACTCGACAGGGGATTAACACTGAAGCTTTCTTT
CASSLTRQGINTEAFF
>TRBJ2-1|TRBV6-1|once|.
TGTGCCAGCAGTGAAAGGTTTCCGGGCTACAATGAGCAGTTCTTC
CASSERFPGYNEQFF
>TRBJ2-7|TRBV10-3|few|TRBD2
TGTGCCATCAGTGAGAGGACGCTAGCGGGGGGCTACGAGCAGTACTTC
CAISERTLAGGYEQYF
>TRBJ1-1|TRBV6-5|few|.
TGTGCCAGCAGGCAATCCGGAGGCAGGGGAGCTTTCTTT
CASRQSGGRGAFF
>TRBJ2-2|TRBV7-9|.|TRBD1
TGTGCCAGCAGCCTCACGGGACAGCTCACCGGGGAGCTGTTTTTT
CASSLTGQLTGELFF